Below are 26 T cell receptor beta chains sequenced from a single sample in a study of human T cells and chemical hapten exposure. TCRdb analysed the RACE reads with MiXCR anew, one entry per CDR3 protein. The sample yields about 180,000 distinct CDR3 sequences, under 35% seen once. Time point of the sample: pre-sensitization, week 0. The treatment was: therapeutic diphenylcyclopropenone sensitization with weekly scalp DPC. The material sequenced was whole blood, taken in connection with sensitization to the hapten diphenylcyclopropenone (DPC). The receptors were sampled from a woman aged 30 to 39 with alopecia areata. Some clones in this sample may be carry-over from other donors' samples.

This clonotype turned up a few times. The chain is built from TRBV11-3 and TRBJ2-2, with 8 bases fitting TRBD1. The CDR3 is 16 residues long. The V segment lost 6 bases and the J segment 2 bases; nucleotides outside the gene matches: 8. Germline lookup yields CDR1 SGHNT and CDR2 YENEEA. CDR3 region: CASSVSQGANTGELFF. CDR3 nucleotide sequence: TGTGCCAGCAGTGTGTCTCAGGGGGCCAACACCGGGGAGCTGTTTTTT.

This chain connects TRBV28 to TRBJ1-1, with D unclear. CDR3 length: 13 amino acids. From germline, CDR1 is MDHEN and CDR2 SYDVKM. V gave up 10 bases and J gave up 1 base, with 13 bases separating them. CDR3 residues: CAITGWQNTEAFF. Written as DNA, the CDR3 is TGTGCCATCACTGGGTGGCAGAACACTGAAGCTTTCTTT.

This clonotype was counted only a few times. The chain has TRBV12-3 or TRBV12-4 and TRBJ1-1, with D possibly matching TRBD1 (5 bases). The length of the CDR3 is 13 residues. The ends were cut back, 4 bases at V and 3 bases at J, with 9 bases in the middle. DNA for the CDR3: TGTGCCAGCAGTTATGAAGGGGACACTGAAGCTTTCTTT. Protein: CASSYEGDTEAFF.

The rearrangement links TRBV28 to TRBJ2-7, with D possibly matching TRBD2 (6 bases). The CDR3 covers 14 residues. CDR1 MDHEN and CDR2 SYDVKM come from the germline V gene. V was cut by 8 bases and J by 0 bases, with 14 bases left in between. CDR3 residues: CASGGYPLSYEQYF. CDR3 DNA sequence: TGTGCCAGCGGAGGGTATCCCCTCTCCTACGAGCAGTACTTC.

The rearrangement links TRBV11-3 to TRBJ1-1; no definite D call. The CDR3 is 13 amino acids. The V gene's germline CDR1 is SGHNT and CDR2 YENEEA. V was shortened by 5 bases and J by 1 base, with 8 bases between the two germline ends. CDR3 protein: CASSTHTNTEAFF. In DNA, the CDR3 is TGTGCCAGCAGCACCCACACGAACACTGAAGCTTTCTTT.

Only a few counts were recorded for this clonotype. The chain carries TRBV5-1 and TRBJ1-1, with no clear D. The CDR3 loop spans 15 amino acids. Between the trimmed V and J ends, which lost 1 base and 1 base, there was a span of 11 bases. Per the germline V gene, CDR1 is SGHRS and CDR2 is YFSETQ. CDR3 in DNA: TGCGCCAGCAGCTTGTCGGGCAGGTCGAACACTGAAGCTTTCTTT. Translating gives CASSLSGRSNTEAFF. Full variable domain (missing parts from reference TRBV5-1 and TRBJ1-1): KAGVTQTPRYLIKTRGQQVTLSCSPISGHRSVSWYQQTPGQGLQFLFEYFSETQRNKGNFPGRFSGRQFSNSRSEMNVSTLELGDSALYLCASSLSGRSNTEAFFGQGTRLTVV.

J is TRBJ2-5 and V is TRBV10-3; no reliable D call. The CDR3 length is 11 residues. Germline lookup yields CDR1 ENHRY and CDR2 SYGVKD. V lost 4 bases and J lost 1, with 1 base in between. CDR3 nucleotides: TGTGCCATCAGTGTCCAAGAGACCCAGTACTTC. It translates to CAISVQETQYF.

This chain links TRBV29-1 with TRBJ2-2; D gene ambiguous. The CDR3 covers 13 residues. Trimming left V 5 bases short and J 7 bases short, with 14 bases between. Germline V gives CDR1 SQVTM, CDR2 ANQGSEA. Here the CDR3 DNA reads TGCAGCGTTTCATACCCCCCGGGCGGGGAGCTGTTTTTT. Amino acid sequence: CSVSYPPGGELFF.

This clonotype was observed once. The chain recombines TRBV6-2 or TRBV6-3 with TRBJ2-7; D may correspond to TRBD1 or TRBD2 (5 bases each). The CDR3 consists of 12 residues. Trimming shortened V by 6 bases and J by 3 bases, and 9 bases separated the two germline ends. Germline assignment: CDR1 MNHEY and CDR2 SVGEGT. For the CDR3, the DNA is TGTGCCAGCAGAGAGGGGCACTACGAGCAGTACTTC. This codes for CASREGHYEQYF.

This clonotype appeared a single time. The rearrangement links TRBV28 to TRBJ2-7; D remains unclear. The germline CDR1 and CDR2 sequences are MDHEN and SYDVKM. The V gene lost 6 bases and the J gene lost 6 bases, with 15 bases spanning the gap. The CDR3 has 13 amino acids. CDR3 nucleotide sequence: TGTGCCAGCAGGCCCCGTTTTTTAGGCGAGCAGTACTTC. As protein: CASRPRFLGEQYF. The variable domain in full, completed from reference TRBV28 and TRBJ2-7, reads DVKVTQSSRYLVKRTGEKVFLECVQDMDHENMFWYRQDPGLGLRLIYFSYDVKMKEKGDIPEGYSVSREKKERFSLILESASTNQTSMYLCASRPRFLGEQYFGPGTRLTVT.

This clonotype was counted between two and nine times. This chain connects TRBV2 to TRBJ2-7; D is uncertain. Germline V gene data show CDR1 as SNHLY and CDR2 as FYNNEI. The CDR3 runs to 12 residues. Trimming took off 7 bases at V and 2 bases at J, with 9 bases between the two ends. The CDR3 loop reads CASTTGTYEQYF. Written as DNA, the CDR3 is TGTGCCAGCACTACTGGGACCTACGAGCAGTACTTC. Full variable domain (missing parts from reference TRBV2 and TRBJ2-7): EPEVTQTPSHQVTQMGQEVILRCVPISNHLYFYWYRQILGQKVEFLVSFYNNEISEKSEIFDDQFSVERPDGSNFTLKIRSTKLEDSAMYFCASTTGTYEQYFGPGTRLTVT.

The V and J genes are TRBV15 and TRBJ2-2; the D is unclear. This CDR3 is 13 amino acids long. CDR1 LNHNV and CDR2 YYDKDF come from the germline V gene (reference sequence). V lost 4 bases to trimming and J lost 1 base, with 4 bases between them. The CDR3 DNA sequence: TGTGCCACCAGCATAGGGAACACCGGGGAGCTGTTTTTT. Its translation: CATSIGNTGELFF.

This sequence joins TRBV29-1 and TRBJ2-1; a possible D gene is TRBD1 (6 bases). CDR1 is SQVTM, CDR2 ANQGSEA, per germline. The V end was cut by 7 bases, the J end by 0 bases, with 16 bases between. This CDR3 spans 15 amino acids. CDR3 loop: CSAKQTGSSYNEQFF. DNA of the CDR3: TGCAGCGCCAAACAAACAGGGAGCTCCTACAATGAGCAGTTCTTC.

The chain joins TRBV28 to TRBJ2-3, with D possibly matching TRBD2 (5 bases). In germline, CDR1 is MDHEN, CDR2 SYDVKM. V lost 8 bases and J 2 bases, leaving 14 bases between the germline ends. The CDR3 runs to 14 residues. This chain's CDR3 is CASRASTYTDTQYF. The CDR3 DNA reads as TGTGCCAGCCGCGCTAGCACCTACACAGATACGCAGTATTTT.

There are a few counts of this clonotype. The CDR3 sequence: CASTVFQWRGASSYNEQFF. DNA for the CDR3: TGTGCCAGCACCGTATTTCAGTGGCGGGGGGCTAGCTCCTACAATGAGCAGTTCTTC. This chain links TRBV6-2 or TRBV6-3 with TRBJ2-1; TRBD2 agrees at 8 bases. Germline loops: CDR1 MNHEY, CDR2 SVGEGT. V shed 7 bases and J 0 bases; nucleotides not matched to a gene: 17. The CDR3 loop spans 19 amino acids.

The gene calls are TRBV2 and TRBJ2-2; TRBD2 might be the D (6 bases). The CDR3 loop spans 15 amino acids. Germline-derived CDR1 and CDR2 are SNHLY and FYNNEI. Trimming took off 6 bases at V and 0 bases at J, with 11 bases between the two ends. This CDR3 is CASSWDFANTGELFF. The CDR3 bases are TGTGCCAGCAGCTGGGACTTCGCGAACACCGGGGAGCTGTTTTTT.

The chain combines TRBV29-1 with TRBJ2-1, with a possible D match to TRBD2 (5 bases). This CDR3 comprises 15 residues. Germline V gene sequence: CDR1 SQVTM, CDR2 ANQGSEA. V was clipped by 0 bases and J by 2 bases, with 11 bases between them. CDR3 sequence (DNA): TGCAGCGTTGAAGAAGGGAGCCCGACCTACAATGAGCAGTTCTTC. Protein: CSVEEGSPTYNEQFF.

V is TRBV24-1 and J is TRBJ2-5; 8 bases match TRBD2. This CDR3 has 16 amino acids. V dropped 4 bases and J dropped 0; count of bases not matched to a gene: 6. Germline V gives CDR1 KGHDR, CDR2 SFDVKD. CDR3: CATSDRLTSDQETQYF. Here the CDR3 DNA reads TGTGCCACCAGTGACCGGCTGACTAGCGACCAAGAGACCCAGTACTTC.

This clonotype was recorded once. The rearrangement joins TRBV15 to TRBJ2-7; unclear D gene. This CDR3 is built from 15 residues. Germline CDR1 LNHNV, CDR2 YYDKDF (reference sequence). Trimming removed 0 bases at V and 2 bases at J, with 11 bases between. CDR3 in DNA: TGTGCCACCAGCAGAGATTCGGACGGTGCCTACGAGCAGTACTTC. It translates to CATSRDSDGAYEQYF. Full variable domain (missing parts from reference TRBV15 and TRBJ2-7): DAMVIQNPRYQVTQFGKPVTLSCSQTLNHNVMYWYQQKSSQAPKLLFHYYDKDFNNEADTPDNFQSRRPNTSFCFLDIRSPGLGDTAMYLCATSRDSDGAYEQYFGPGTRLTVT.

The V and J genes are TRBV19 and TRBJ2-7; 9 bases match TRBD2. The CDR3 is 16 residues long. Germline CDR1 reads LNHDA; CDR2 reads SQIVND (reference sequence). The J segment lost 3 bases and the V segment lost 4 bases, leaving 10 bases of the junction unmatched. The CDR3 spells CASSTRGLARRYEQYF. In nucleotides, the CDR3 is TGTGCCAGTAGTACCCGGGGACTAGCCCGACGCTACGAGCAGTACTTC.

The chain links TRBV2 to TRBJ1-6; the D is unclear. This CDR3 contains 12 residues. From germline, CDR1 is SNHLY and CDR2 FYNNEI. The germline V and J ends were trimmed by 6 bases and 10 bases, with 10 bases remaining between them. The CDR3 loop is CASSGNNSPLHF. The CDR3 nucleotides are TGTGCCAGCAGCGGAAACAACTCACCCCTCCACTTT.

The CDR3 DNA follows: TGCAGCGTTACGGCGGAGTCAGAGACCCAGTACTTC. It is translated as CSVTAESETQYF. This chain joins TRBV29-1 and TRBJ2-5; no clear D. V was pared by 5 bases and J by 4 bases, with 11 bases between. The germline V gene encodes CDR1 SQVTM and CDR2 ANQGSEA. The CDR3 is 12 amino acids.

The V gene is TRBV29-1, the J gene TRBJ1-5, with D unclear. Germline lookup yields CDR1 SQVTM and CDR2 ANQGSEA. V was pared by 4 bases and J by 0 bases, with 10 bases between. This CDR3 comprises 14 residues. CDR3 coding DNA: TGCAGCGTTGGCGGTACAAATAGCAATCAGCCCCAGCATTTT. Translation gives CSVGGTNSNQPQHF.

CDR3 coding DNA: TGTGCCTGGACTCTTGGGCGGAACACCGGGGAGCTGTTTTTT. Encoded protein: CAWTLGRNTGELFF. The chain is built from TRBV30 and TRBJ2-2, with D unresolved. Germline V gene lookup returns CDR1 GTSNPN and CDR2 SVGIG (reference sequence). The CDR3 runs to 14 residues. Trimming stripped 4 bases from V and 1 base from J, with 10 bases between.

This chain connects TRBV4-3 to TRBJ2-1, with D tentatively TRBD2 (7 bases). Looked up from germline, CDR1 is LGHNA and CDR2 is YSLEER. This CDR3 comprises 16 residues. The V and J ends lost 0 bases and 9 bases respectively, with 18 bases between them. The CDR3 sequence is CASSQDRGGALTEQFF. CDR3 DNA: TGCGCCAGCAGCCAAGATAGAGGGGGGGCCTTAACTGAGCAGTTCTTC.

As to this clonotype: A junction boundary mismatches the germline segment, possibly from a read error. The chain uses TRBV29-1 and TRBJ2-1, with 15 bases matching TRBD2. Germline V gene data show CDR1 as SQVTM and CDR2 as ANQGSEA. The CDR3 is 16 amino acids. CDR3 sequence reads: CSVNPAGTSGGNELFF. The CDR3 region has the DNA TGCAGCGTTAACCCGGCAGGGACTAGCGGGGGGAATGAGCTGTTCTTC.